A selection of T cell receptor beta chains follows, all from one sample in a study of blood T cell repertoires in COVID-19. Profiled with immunoSEQ multiplex PCR; TCRdb holds only in-frame clones, not every one. The sample contains 75,000 to 95,000 clones, around 88% of which appear only once. Sequencing was carried out using peripheral blood. The receptor set was obtained from an older woman with COVID-19, enrolled during active disease. The CDR3 runs from the conserved cysteine through the conserved F or W. The D gene is left open where the match is weak. Size is omitted from some rows. Given values are once, few, many or a class for expanded clones.

V,J,size,D,CDR3,DNA
TRBV3-1/TRBV3-2,TRBJ2-7,NA,NA,CAGEGAPYEQYF,TGTGCCGGGGAAGGGGCGCCCTACGAGCAGTACTTC
TRBV6-2/TRBV6-3,TRBJ1-5,few,NA,CASSYFAGPNQPQHF,TGTGCCAGCAGTTACTTCGCAGGGCCTAATCAGCCCCAGCATTTT
TRBV19,TRBJ1-1,NA,NA,CASSDYSMNTEAFF,TGTGCCAGTAGTGACTACAGCATGAACACTGAAGCTTTCTTT
TRBV7-9,TRBJ2-7,NA,NA,CASARRDSSYEQYF,TGTGCCAGCGCCCGTCGAGACAGCTCCTACGAGCAGTACTTC
TRBV13,TRBJ1-1,NA,TRBD1,CASSKRVRQGWTEAFF,TGTGCCAGCAGCAAAAGGGTCCGACAGGGTTGGACTGAAGCTTTCTTT
TRBV30,TRBJ1-2,NA,TRBD1,CAWGRGSYGYTF,TGTGCCTGGGGCAGGGGGAGCTATGGCTACACCTTC
TRBV23-1,TRBJ1-2,NA,NA,CASSQRTARGGGYTF,TGCGCCAGCAGTCAACGGACAGCCCGCGGGGGGGGCTACACCTTC
TRBV6-6,TRBJ1-1,NA,NA,CASSYGGWETEAFF,TGTGCCAGCAGTTACGGGGGGTGGGAGACTGAAGCTTTCTTT
TRBV4-3,TRBJ1-2,once,NA,CASSQVMSERGYTF,TGCGCCAGCAGCCAAGTTATGTCGGAGAGGGGCTACACCTTC
TRBV10-1,TRBJ2-3,NA,TRBD2,CASSFSGGALDTQYF,TGCGCCAGCAGTTTTAGCGGGGGGGCGTTGGATACGCAGTATTTT
TRBV20-1,TRBJ1-2,NA,TRBD1,CSASGQGKGTNYGYTF,TGCAGTGCTAGTGGACAGGGGAAAGGGACTAACTATGGCTACACCTTC
TRBV6-2/TRBV6-3,TRBJ1-5,once,NA,CASSQTLGGRPQHF,TGTGCCAGCAGTCAAACATTGGGGGGGCGGCCCCAGCATTTT
TRBV6-1,TRBJ2-2,NA,TRBD1,CASSARGPSSIGELFF,TGTGCCAGCAGTGCCAGGGGGCCTAGTAGTATCGGGGAGCTGTTTTTT
TRBV6-5,TRBJ1-1,NA,TRBD1,CASSRQGSTEAFF,TGTGCCAGCAGCCGACAGGGTAGCACTGAAGCTTTCTTT
TRBV5-6,TRBJ1-1,NA,NA,CASSFGQLHTEAFF,TGTGCCAGCAGCTTTGGACAGTTGCACACTGAAGCTTTCTTT
TRBV4-3,TRBJ2-1,NA,TRBD2,CASSQEVRSGGYNEQFF,TGCGCCAGCAGCCAAGAGGTTCGCAGCGGGGGGTACAATGAGCAGTTCTTC
TRBV28,TRBJ2-5,NA,TRBD1,CASSPRTGNFGETQYF,TGTGCCAGCAGTCCCCGGACAGGGAACTTTGGAGAGACCCAGTACTTC
TRBV30,TRBJ1-2,NA,NA,CAWGRGSYGYTF,TGTGCCTGGGGACGGGGGTCCTATGGCTACACCTTC
TRBV5-5,TRBJ1-2,NA,NA,CASRTDNTNYGYTF,TGTGCCAGCAGGACGGACAACACGAACTATGGCTACACCTTC
TRBV5-5,TRBJ1-2,NA,NA,CASSLGQNYGYTF,TGTGCCAGCAGCTTGGGTCAGAACTATGGCTACACCTTC
TRBV6-5,TRBJ2-7,NA,TRBD1,CASSPGTGELPQYF,TGTGCCAGCAGTCCCGGGACAGGGGAACTACCGCAGTACTTC
TRBV2,TRBJ1-5,NA,TRBD1,CASRQGNSNQPQHF,TGTGCCAGTAGACAGGGGAATAGCAATCAGCCCCAGCATTTT
TRBV21-1,TRBJ2-6,NA,NA,CASSNAPTDRSPGANVLTF,TGTGCCAGCAGCAATGCACCCACGGACAGAAGCCCTGGGGCCAACGTCCTGACTTTC
TRBV4-1,TRBJ1-2,NA,NA,CASRRGLSGDYYGYTF,TGCGCCAGCAGACGAGGTCTTTCTGGAGACTACTATGGCTACACCTTC
TRBV7-9,TRBJ1-2,NA,TRBD1,CASSPRGQPNYGYTF,TGTGCCAGCAGCCCTAGGGGACAGCCTAACTATGGCTACACCTTC
TRBV7-9,TRBJ1-2,NA,NA,CASSPRQVHGYTF,TGTGCCAGCAGCCCTAGACAGGTCCATGGCTACACCTTC
TRBV20-1,TRBJ2-3,NA,NA,CSASAWGDPSSTDTQYF,TGCAGTGCTAGTGCGTGGGGGGACCCGTCTAGCACAGATACGCAGTATTTT
TRBV7-2,TRBJ1-5,NA,TRBD1,CASSPTGVQPQHF,TGTGCCAGCAGCCCTACAGGGGTTCAGCCCCAGCATTTT
TRBV19,TRBJ2-1,NA,TRBD2,CASRLSGGAGNEQFF,TGTGCCAGTAGGCTCAGCGGGGGGGCCGGGAATGAGCAGTTCTTC
TRBV2,TRBJ2-2,once,TRBD1,CASSSTGFGELFF,TGTGCCAGCAGCTCGACAGGGTTCGGGGAGCTGTTTTTT
TRBV7-2,TRBJ1-1,once,TRBD1,CASSTQGLGTEAFF,TGTGCCAGCAGCACACAGGGGTTGGGCACTGAAGCTTTCTTT
TRBV3-1/TRBV3-2,TRBJ1-5,NA,NA,CASSQGVSGQPQHF,TGTGCCAGCAGCCAAGGGGTGTCGGGTCAGCCCCAGCATTTT
TRBV7-9,TRBJ1-2,NA,NA,CASSLNRVDYGYTF,TGTGCCAGCAGCTTGAACAGGGTGGACTATGGCTACACCTTC
TRBV12-3/TRBV12-4,TRBJ1-4,NA,NA,CASSEVADEKLFF,TGTGCCAGCAGTGAGGTGGCAGATGAAAAACTGTTTTTT
TRBV6-4,TRBJ1-2,NA,TRBD1,CASGDRDYGYTF,TGTGCCAGCGGGGACAGGGACTATGGCTACACCTTC
TRBV6-2/TRBV6-3,TRBJ1-2,NA,NA,CASSPDSLPYGYTF,TGTGCCAGCAGCCCGGACAGTCTTCCCTATGGCTACACCTTC
TRBV5-6,TRBJ1-1,NA,NA,CASSFGQNTEAFF,TGTGCCAGCAGCTTTGGACAGAACACTGAAGCTTTCTTT
TRBV5-1,TRBJ2-5,once,NA,CASSFGVGGHETQYF,TGCGCCAGCAGCTTTGGGGTTGGGGGCCATGAGACCCAGTACTTC
TRBV29-1,TRBJ2-3,NA,TRBD2,CSVKAGGPTDTQYF,TGCAGCGTCAAAGCGGGGGGGCCGACAGATACGCAGTATTTT
TRBV19,TRBJ1-1,NA,NA,CASSLDREAFF,TGTGCCAGTAGTCTCGACAGGGAAGCTTTCTTT
TRBV24-1,TRBJ1-2,NA,NA,CATSEERMPLYSYGYTF,TGTGCCACCAGTGAGGAAAGGATGCCCCTCTACAGCTATGGCTACACCTTC
TRBV5-1,TRBJ1-2,once,NA,CASSLAGGADYGYTF,TGCGCCAGCAGCTTGGCCGGGGGGGCTGACTATGGCTACACCTTC
TRBV25-1,TRBJ2-3,NA,TRBD1,CASSASGTGVRDTQYF,TGTGCCAGCAGTGCCTCCGGGACAGGGGTTCGAGATACGCAGTATTTT
TRBV4-2,TRBJ2-7,NA,NA,CASSPGTAAYEQYF,TGTGCCAGCAGTCCCGGGACTGCGGCCTACGAGCAGTACTTC
TRBV7-3,TRBJ2-1,NA,TRBD2,CASSLVLAGGYNEQFF,TGTGCCAGCAGCTTAGTCCTAGCGGGGGGGTACAATGAGCAGTTCTTC
TRBV28,TRBJ2-1,NA,TRBD1,CASSPLGTGVYNEQFF,TGTGCCAGCAGCCCCCTCGGGACAGGGGTTTACAATGAGCAGTTCTTC
TRBV4-3,TRBJ1-5,NA,TRBD1,CASSQDGQGGQPQHF,TGCGCCAGCAGCCAAGATGGACAGGGTGGTCAGCCCCAGCATTTT
TRBV6-2/TRBV6-3,TRBJ2-4,NA,NA,CASSLPGGSKNIQYF,TGTGCCAGCAGCCTACCCGGGGGTTCCAAAAACATTCAGTACTTC
TRBV9,TRBJ1-1,NA,NA,CASSVGQAEAFF,TGTGCCAGCAGCGTAGGACAGGCGGAAGCTTTCTTT
TRBV19,TRBJ1-5,NA,TRBD1,CASSQTGGGNQPQHF,TGTGCCAGTAGCCAAACAGGGGGAGGCAATCAGCCCCAGCATTTT
TRBV5-1,TRBJ2-3,NA,NA,CASSFGHAATDTQYF,TGCGCCAGCAGCTTCGGACACGCGGCGACAGATACGCAGTATTTT
TRBV10-1,TRBJ2-3,NA,NA,CASSEDLGWTDTQYF,TGCGCCAGCAGTGAGGATCTAGGTTGGACAGATACGCAGTATTTT
TRBV7-2,TRBJ2-2,NA,NA,CASSPYRGYTGELFF,TGTGCCAGCAGCCCCTACCGTGGTTACACCGGGGAGCTGTTTTTT
TRBV5-1,TRBJ2-7,once,TRBD1,CASSRDRLREQYF,TGCGCCAGCAGCCGGGACAGACTACGGGAGCAGTACTTC
TRBV3-1/TRBV3-2,TRBJ2-1,NA,TRBD1,CASSQGDRPPGYNEQFF,TGTGCCAGCAGCCAGGGGGACAGGCCCCCCGGGTACAATGAGCAGTTCTTC
TRBV5-1,TRBJ1-2,few,TRBD1,CASSSGGTDNYGYTF,TGCGCCAGCAGCTCTGGCGGGACAGATAACTATGGCTACACCTTC
TRBV19,TRBJ1-2,NA,NA,CASSISGGGYTF,TGTGCCAGTAGTATATCGGGAGGTGGCTACACCTTC
TRBV7-6,TRBJ1-1,NA,NA,CASSPQGGSTEAFF,TGTGCCAGCAGCCCCCAGGGAGGGAGCACTGAAGCTTTCTTT
TRBV29-1,TRBJ1-1,NA,NA,CSVASEAEAFF,TGCAGCGTGGCTTCGGAGGCTGAAGCTTTCTTT